This is a list of T cell receptor beta chains from one sample in a study of T cell changes during pregnancy in multiple sclerosis. Clones were sequenced by immunoSEQ multiplex PCR, and TCRdb holds only the in-frame ones, with some missing. The table shows fewer than 30,000 clones, with about nine tenths occurring only once. Sequencing used CD8+ T cells from peripheral blood mononuclear cells, obtained in the second trimester of pregnancy. The receptors stem from a female donor with multiple sclerosis, enrolled in a pregnancy study. The CDR3 runs from the conserved cysteine through the conserved F or W. The D gene is left open where the match is weak. Part of the rows lack a size; the others show once, few, many or a class for expanded clones.

v_gene	d_gene	j_gene	abundance	CDR3aa	CDR3nt
TRBV28	TRBD1	TRBJ2-1	.	CASSFPRGLGNEQFF	TGTGCCAGCAGTTTTCCTAGGGGGCTGGGGAATGAGCAGTTCTTC
TRBV15	.	TRBJ1-1	once	CATSRDPEGPTEAFF	TGTGCCACCAGCAGAGATCCGGAGGGCCCCACTGAAGCTTTCTTT
TRBV2	TRBD1	TRBJ1-2	.	CARSGQDSVKDYGYTF	TGTGCCAGATCTGGACAGGATAGTGTTAAGGACTATGGCTACACCTTC
TRBV10-3	.	TRBJ1-1	.	CAISDYRGRDTEAFF	TGTGCCATCAGTGATTATAGGGGCAGGGACACTGAAGCTTTCTTT
TRBV10-3	TRBD2	TRBJ2-3	.	CAINEAGGTSTDTQYF	TGTGCCATAAACGAGGCGGGGGGTACAAGCACAGATACGCAGTATTTT
TRBV2	.	TRBJ1-1	.	CASRVRSHRTEAFF	TGTGCCAGCAGAGTCAGGTCCCATAGGACTGAAGCTTTCTTT
TRBV4-1	TRBD1	TRBJ2-1	.	CASSYATGGYNEQFF	TGCGCCAGCAGCTATGCGACAGGGGGATACAATGAGCAGTTCTTC
TRBV19	.	TRBJ1-1	.	CASSIDLETGNTEAFF	TGTGCCAGTAGTATAGATCTTGAAACAGGGAACACTGAAGCTTTCTTT
TRBV10-3	TRBD1	TRBJ1-1	.	CATMDRGNTEAFF	TGTGCCACCATGGACAGGGGGAACACTGAAGCTTTCTTT
TRBV15	TRBD1	TRBJ2-6	.	CATSRTGGSGANVLTF	TGTGCCACCAGCAGAACAGGGGGCTCTGGGGCCAACGTCCTGACTTTC
TRBV5-1	.	TRBJ1-2	.	CASSLPESNYGYTF	TGCGCCAGCAGCCTGCCCGAGTCGAACTATGGCTACACCTTC
TRBV5-1	.	TRBJ2-2	.	CASSLRGSGERVGELFF	TGCGCCAGCAGCTTGAGGGGGTCCGGGGAACGAGTCGGGGAGCTGTTTTTT
TRBV27	.	TRBJ1-2	.	CASSLTIENYGYTF	TGTGCCAGCAGTTTAACCATCGAGAACTATGGCTACACCTTC
TRBV4-3	.	TRBJ2-7	.	CASSPGIGVEQYF	TGCGCCAGCAGCCCCGGGATCGGTGTGGAGCAGTACTTC
TRBV6-5	TRBD2	TRBJ2-5	.	CASSTSGGVETQYF	TGTGCCAGCAGTACTAGCGGGGGGGTGGAGACCCAGTACTTC
TRBV6-5	.	TRBJ1-2	.	CASTPKRRPNYGYTF	TGTGCCAGCACCCCTAAGAGGAGGCCTAACTATGGCTACACCTTC
TRBV27	.	TRBJ1-1	.	CASSLVGGNTEAFF	TGTGCCAGCAGTTTGGTAGGGGGTAACACTGAAGCTTTCTTT
TRBV4-3	TRBD2	TRBJ2-1	.	CASSQALEGTSMTNEQFF	TGCGCCAGCAGCCAGGCATTAGAGGGGACTAGTATGACGAATGAGCAGTTCTTC
TRBV5-6	.	TRBJ1-2	.	CASSLRVANYGYTF	TGTGCCAGCAGCTTGCGGGTAGCTAACTATGGCTACACCTTC
TRBV29-1	.	TRBJ2-7	once	CSVGAGSSYEQYF	TGCAGCGTTGGGGCGGGGAGCTCCTACGAGCAGTACTTC
TRBV5-6	TRBD1	TRBJ2-7	.	CASSPPRDRGREQYF	TGTGCCAGCAGCCCACCCCGGGACAGGGGGCGTGAGCAGTACTTC
TRBV5-6	TRBD1	TRBJ1-2	.	CASSLGGDSNYGYTF	TGTGCCAGCAGCTTGGGAGGGGACAGTAACTATGGCTACACCTTC
TRBV19	TRBD1	TRBJ1-1	.	CASSTRTGGEETEAFF	TGTGCCAGTAGTACCCGGACAGGGGGCGAGGAGACTGAAGCTTTCTTT
TRBV27	.	TRBJ1-2	.	CASSNRSGAVNYGYTF	TGTGCCAGCAGTAACCGATCAGGGGCGGTTAACTATGGCTACACCTTC
TRBV2	.	TRBJ1-1	.	CASRARDGAFF	TGTGCCAGCAGGGCCCGGGATGGGGCTTTCTTT
TRBV9	TRBD2	TRBJ2-1	.	CASTQASGGDYNEQFF	TGTGCCAGCACCCAAGCTAGCGGGGGGGACTACAATGAGCAGTTCTTC
TRBV7-9	.	TRBJ2-3	.	CAWAPSTDTQYF	TGTGCCTGGGCACCCAGCACAGATACGCAGTATTTT
TRBV29-1	.	TRBJ2-1	.	CSVEPGTSYNEQFF	TGCAGCGTTGAACCCGGGACTTCCTACAATGAGCAGTTCTTC
TRBV5-1	TRBD2	TRBJ2-1	.	CASSSGLAGAYNEQFF	TGCGCCAGCAGCTCGGGACTAGCGGGAGCCTACAATGAGCAGTTCTTC
TRBV7-9	TRBD1	TRBJ1-1	.	CASSPRQGMNTEAFF	TGTGCCAGCAGCCCACGACAGGGGATGAACACTGAAGCTTTCTTT
TRBV6-6	.	TRBJ1-2	.	CASSYGVGSGYGYTF	TGTGCCAGCAGTTACGGGGTCGGGTCGGGGTATGGCTACACCTTC
TRBV7-9	TRBD2	TRBJ2-3	.	CASSLDTSGGHADTQYF	TGTGCCAGCAGCTTAGACACTAGCGGGGGGCATGCAGATACGCAGTATTTT
TRBV5-5	.	TRBJ1-2	.	CASSFAENYGYTF	TGTGCCAGCAGCTTCGCAGAAAACTATGGCTACACCTTC
TRBV30	.	TRBJ1-2	.	CAWSVGRAYGYTF	TGTGCCTGGAGTGTAGGCAGGGCCTATGGCTACACCTTC
TRBV7-3	.	TRBJ2-4	few	CASSLRQENIQYF	TGTGCCAGCAGCCTAAGACAGGAAAACATTCAGTACTTC
TRBV7-8	TRBD2	TRBJ2-7	once	CASSLETSGFSYEQYF	TGTGCCAGCAGCTTAGAGACTAGCGGGTTCTCCTACGAGCAGTACTTC
TRBV10-3	TRBD1	TRBJ2-7	once	CAISTGTEIEQYF	TGTGCCATCAGTACCGGGACAGAGATCGAGCAGTACTTC
TRBV6-1	TRBD2	TRBJ2-1	.	CASSQGGGTYNEQFF	TGTGCCAGCAGTCAGGGCGGGGGGACTTACAATGAGCAGTTCTTC
TRBV11-2	.	TRBJ1-1	.	CASTGDTEAFF	TGTGCCAGCACCGGGGACACTGAAGCTTTCTTT
TRBV5-6	TRBD1	TRBJ1-1	.	CASSWGQGPTFF	TGTGCCAGCAGCTGGGGACAGGGGCCGACTTTCTTT
TRBV11-2	.	TRBJ1-2	.	CASSLSPRGEYGYTF	TGTGCCAGCAGCTTATCCCCCAGGGGCGAGTATGGCTACACCTTC
TRBV10-2	.	TRBJ2-3	.	CASRSVVQADTQYF	TGCGCCAGCAGGTCGGTAGTCCAGGCAGATACGCAGTATTTT
TRBV27	TRBD1	TRBJ1-5	.	CASSATGGVQPQHF	TGTGCCAGCAGTGCGACAGGGGGCGTTCAGCCCCAGCATTTT
TRBV9	.	TRBJ2-3	.	CASAWTLGGDTQYF	TGTGCCAGCGCCTGGACGTTAGGAGGAGATACGCAGTATTTT
TRBV4-1	.	TRBJ2-7	.	CASSQDAETYEQYF	TGCGCCAGCAGCCAAGACGCGGAAACCTACGAGCAGTACTTC
TRBV9	.	TRBJ1-1	.	CASSQAGGSEAFF	TGTGCCAGCAGCCAGGCGGGGGGGTCTGAAGCTTTCTTT
TRBV5-1	.	TRBJ2-3	.	CASSLYTGGGTDTQYF	TGCGCCAGCAGCTTGTACACAGGGGGGGGCACAGATACGCAGTATTTT
TRBV6-4	.	TRBJ2-1	once	CASSDGPSNEQFF	TGTGCCAGCAGTGACGGTCCCAGTAATGAGCAGTTCTTC
TRBV6-4	.	TRBJ1-6	.	CASSPPGGCNSPLHF	TGTGCCAGCAGCCCCCCGGGGGGGTGTAATTCACCCCTCCACTTT
TRBV7-6	.	TRBJ2-1	.	CASSGEVGEQFF	TGTGCCAGCAGCGGGGAGGTGGGTGAGCAGTTCTTC
TRBV11-2	.	TRBJ2-7	.	CASSLGQTYEQYF	TGTGCCAGCAGCTTGGGCCAAACCTACGAGCAGTACTTC
TRBV4-1	.	TRBJ1-4	few	CASSQARYSREDEKLFF	TGCGCCAGCAGCCAAGCACGCTATTCCAGGGAGGATGAAAAACTGTTTTTT
TRBV30	TRBD1	TRBJ1-6	.	CAWTMDRAGSPPHF	TGTGCCTGGACCATGGACAGGGCTGGATCACCCCCCCACTTT
TRBV11-1	TRBD1	TRBJ1-4	once	CASSSWDREEKLFF	TGTGCCAGCAGCTCCTGGGACAGGGAAGAAAAACTGTTTTTT
TRBV6-1	TRBD2	TRBJ2-5	.	CASSEAAGGQETQYF	TGTGCCAGCAGTGAGGCGGCGGGGGGGCAAGAGACCCAGTACTTC
TRBV28	TRBD1	TRBJ2-7	once	CASIQTGYSYEQYF	TGTGCCAGCATCCAGACAGGGTACTCCTACGAGCAGTACTTC
TRBV28	TRBD1	TRBJ1-2	.	CASRLGQGPYGYTF	TGTGCCAGCAGGCTGGGACAGGGCCCCTATGGCTACACCTTC